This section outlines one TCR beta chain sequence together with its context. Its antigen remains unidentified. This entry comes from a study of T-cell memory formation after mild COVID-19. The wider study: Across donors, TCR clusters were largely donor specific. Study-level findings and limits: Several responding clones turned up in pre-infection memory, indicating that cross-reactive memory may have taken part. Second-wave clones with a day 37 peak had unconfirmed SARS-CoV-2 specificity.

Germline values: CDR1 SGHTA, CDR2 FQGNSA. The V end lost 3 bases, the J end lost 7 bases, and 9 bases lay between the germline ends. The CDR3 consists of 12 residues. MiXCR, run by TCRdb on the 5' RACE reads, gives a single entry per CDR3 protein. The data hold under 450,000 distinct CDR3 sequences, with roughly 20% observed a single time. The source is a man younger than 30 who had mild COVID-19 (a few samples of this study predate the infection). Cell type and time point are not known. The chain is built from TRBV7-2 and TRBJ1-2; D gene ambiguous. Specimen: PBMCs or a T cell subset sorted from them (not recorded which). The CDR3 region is CASSLVGAGYTF. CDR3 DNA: TGTGCCAGCAGCTTGGTGGGAGCTGGCTACACCTTC.